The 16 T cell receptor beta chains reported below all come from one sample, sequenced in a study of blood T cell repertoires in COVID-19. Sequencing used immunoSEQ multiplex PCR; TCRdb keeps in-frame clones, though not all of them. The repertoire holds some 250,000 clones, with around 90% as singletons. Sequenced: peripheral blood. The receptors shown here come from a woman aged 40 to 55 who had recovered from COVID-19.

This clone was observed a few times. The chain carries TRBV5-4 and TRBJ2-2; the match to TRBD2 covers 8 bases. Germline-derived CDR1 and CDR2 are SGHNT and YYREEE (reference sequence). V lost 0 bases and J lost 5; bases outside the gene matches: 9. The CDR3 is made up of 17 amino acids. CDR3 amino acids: CASSLEFGSSGTGELFF. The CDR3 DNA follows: TGTGCCAGCAGCTTGGAGTTCGGGTCTAGCGGGACCGGGGAGCTGTTTTTT. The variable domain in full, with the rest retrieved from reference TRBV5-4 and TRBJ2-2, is ETGVTQSPTHLIKTRGQQVTLRCSSQSGHNTVSWYQQALGQGPQFIFQYYREEENGRGNFPPRFSGLQFPNYSSELNVNALELDDSALYLCASSLEFGSSGTGELFFGEGSRLTVL.

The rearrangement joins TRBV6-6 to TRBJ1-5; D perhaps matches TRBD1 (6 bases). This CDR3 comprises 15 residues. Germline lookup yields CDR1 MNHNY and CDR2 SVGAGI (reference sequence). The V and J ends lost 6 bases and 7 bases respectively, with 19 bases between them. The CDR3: CASSPPTGPGQPQHF. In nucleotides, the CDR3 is TGTGCCAGCAGCCCCCCGACAGGCCCGGGGCAGCCCCAGCATTTT.

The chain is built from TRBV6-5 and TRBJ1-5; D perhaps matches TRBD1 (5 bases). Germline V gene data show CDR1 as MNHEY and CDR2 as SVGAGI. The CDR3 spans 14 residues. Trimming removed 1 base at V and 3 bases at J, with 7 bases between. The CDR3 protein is CASSYLGDNQPQHF. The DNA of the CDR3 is TGTGCCAGCAGTTACTTAGGGGACAATCAGCCCCAGCATTTT.

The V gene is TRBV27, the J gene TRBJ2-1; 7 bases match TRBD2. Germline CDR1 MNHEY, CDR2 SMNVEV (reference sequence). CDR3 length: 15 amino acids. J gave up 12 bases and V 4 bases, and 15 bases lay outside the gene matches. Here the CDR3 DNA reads TGTGCCAGCAGTTCGGTAGCTAGCGGAGAGGGACCGCAGTTCTTC. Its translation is CASSSVASGEGPQFF.

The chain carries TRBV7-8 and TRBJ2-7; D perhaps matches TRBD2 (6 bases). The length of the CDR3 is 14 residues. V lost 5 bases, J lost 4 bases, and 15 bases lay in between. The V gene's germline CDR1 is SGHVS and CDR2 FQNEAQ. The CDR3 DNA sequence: TGTGCCAGCAGCCCGCGGGACTCTGGTTACGAGCAGTACTTC. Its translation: CASSPRDSGYEQYF.

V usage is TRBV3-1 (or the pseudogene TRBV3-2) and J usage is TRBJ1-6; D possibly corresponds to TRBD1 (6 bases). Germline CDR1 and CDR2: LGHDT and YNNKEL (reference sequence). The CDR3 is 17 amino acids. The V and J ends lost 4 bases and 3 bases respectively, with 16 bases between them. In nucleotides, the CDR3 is TGTGCCAGCAGCCCCCTCGCGGGGGGCGTCTATAATTCACCCCTCCACTTT. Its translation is CASSPLAGGVYNSPLHF.

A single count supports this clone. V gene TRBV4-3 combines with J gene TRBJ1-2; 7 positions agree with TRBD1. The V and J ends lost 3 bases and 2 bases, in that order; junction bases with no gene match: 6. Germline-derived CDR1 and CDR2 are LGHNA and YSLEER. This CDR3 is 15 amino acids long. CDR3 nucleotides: TGCGCCAGCAGCCAGGCCTTGACAGGGAACTATGGCTACACCTTC. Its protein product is CASSQALTGNYGYTF.

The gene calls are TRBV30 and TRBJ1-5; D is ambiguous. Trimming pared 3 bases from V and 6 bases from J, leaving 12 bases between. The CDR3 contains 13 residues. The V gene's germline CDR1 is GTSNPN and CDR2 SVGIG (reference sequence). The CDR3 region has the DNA TGTGCCTGGAGGCGGGGAATGGGTCAGCCCCAGCATTTT. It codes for CAWRRGMGQPQHF.

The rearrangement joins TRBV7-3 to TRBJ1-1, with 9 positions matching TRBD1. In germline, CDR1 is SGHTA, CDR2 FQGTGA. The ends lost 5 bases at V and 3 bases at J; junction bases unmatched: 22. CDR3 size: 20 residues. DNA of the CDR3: TGTGCCAGCAGCCCCCTCCCCGGGACAGGGAGGCGCCCGATAGACACTGAAGCTTTCTTT. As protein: CASSPLPGTGRRPIDTEAFF.

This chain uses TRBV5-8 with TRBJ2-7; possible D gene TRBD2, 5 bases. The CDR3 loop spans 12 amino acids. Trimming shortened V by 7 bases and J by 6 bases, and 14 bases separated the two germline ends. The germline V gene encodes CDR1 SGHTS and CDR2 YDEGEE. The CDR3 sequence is CASLQVRGEQYF. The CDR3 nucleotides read TGTGCCAGCCTGCAGGTCCGGGGCGAGCAGTACTTC.

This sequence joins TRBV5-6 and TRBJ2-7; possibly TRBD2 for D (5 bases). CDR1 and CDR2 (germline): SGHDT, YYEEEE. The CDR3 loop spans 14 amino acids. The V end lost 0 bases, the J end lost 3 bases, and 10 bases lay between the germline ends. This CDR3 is CASSLAGLHYEQYV. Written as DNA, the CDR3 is TGTGCCAGCAGCTTGGCTGGACTCCACTACGAGCAGTACGTC.

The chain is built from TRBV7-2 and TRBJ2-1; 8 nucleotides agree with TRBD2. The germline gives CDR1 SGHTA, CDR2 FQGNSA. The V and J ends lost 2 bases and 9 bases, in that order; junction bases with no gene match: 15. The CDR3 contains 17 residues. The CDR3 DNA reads TGTGCCAGCAGCTTACCACGGGGGAGCGGGAGCGTATCTGAGCAGTTCTTC. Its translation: CASSLPRGSGSVSEQFF.

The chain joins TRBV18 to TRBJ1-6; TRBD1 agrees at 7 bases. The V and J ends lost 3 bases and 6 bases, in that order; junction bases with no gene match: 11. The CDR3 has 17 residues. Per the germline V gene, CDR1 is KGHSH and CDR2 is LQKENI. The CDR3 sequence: CASSPVRRGLGNSPLHF. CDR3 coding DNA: TGTGCCAGCTCACCTGTCCGCAGGGGGTTGGGTAATTCACCCCTCCACTTT.

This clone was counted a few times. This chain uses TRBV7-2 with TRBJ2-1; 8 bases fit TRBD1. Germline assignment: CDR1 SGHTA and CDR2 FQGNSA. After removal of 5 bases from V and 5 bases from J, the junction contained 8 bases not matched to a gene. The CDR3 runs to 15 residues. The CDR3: CASSADRGGHNEQFF. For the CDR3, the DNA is TGTGCCAGCAGCGCAGACAGGGGCGGACACAATGAGCAGTTCTTC.

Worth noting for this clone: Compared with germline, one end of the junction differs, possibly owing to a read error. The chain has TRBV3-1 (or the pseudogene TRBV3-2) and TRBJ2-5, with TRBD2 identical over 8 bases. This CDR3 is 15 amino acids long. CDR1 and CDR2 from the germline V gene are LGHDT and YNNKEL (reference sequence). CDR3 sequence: CASTTASGRGLGSDF. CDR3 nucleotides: TGTGCCAGCACCACCGCTAGCGGGCGCGGGCTGGGGAGTGACTTC.

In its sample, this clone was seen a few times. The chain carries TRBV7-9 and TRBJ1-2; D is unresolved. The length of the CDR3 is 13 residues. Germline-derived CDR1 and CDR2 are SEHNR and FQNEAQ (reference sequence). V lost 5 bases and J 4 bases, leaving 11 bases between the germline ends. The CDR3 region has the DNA TGTGCCAGCAGCCCCCCCGGCGGCTATGGCTACACCTTC. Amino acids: CASSPPGGYGYTF.